Each of the 14 T cell receptor beta chains below was sequenced from the same sample in a study of shared clonotypes between healthy human individuals. TCRdb's copy holds only in-frame clones and misses some; the assay was immunoSEQ multiplex PCR. This sample has about 2.3 million clones; 85% to 95% occur once, and the top ten carry about 0.41%. The material sequenced was naive CD4+ T cells from PBMCs. Subset defined: CD45RA+ positively selected. The receptors were gathered from a man in his late teens or twenties in good health. Some clones in this sample may be carry-over from other donors' samples.

The rearrangement uses TRBV13 and TRBJ2-5, with D possibly matching TRBD2 (7 bases). The germline gives CDR1 PRHDT, CDR2 FYEKMQ (reference sequence). V was cut by 2 bases and J by 5 bases, with 21 bases left in between. CDR3 length equals 17 residues. CDR3 coding DNA: TGTGCCAGCAGCTTAAGTACAGGGACTACGAAGGGGGAGACCCAGTACTTC. Its protein product is CASSLSTGTTKGETQYF.

The V gene is TRBV30, the J gene TRBJ2-5; either TRBD1 or TRBD2 may supply D (6 bases each). Germline V gene lookup returns CDR1 GTSNPN and CDR2 SVGIG (reference sequence). V dropped 4 bases and J dropped 1 base, with 7 bases sitting between them. This CDR3 has 12 amino acids. CDR3 sequence: CAWTGAQETQYF. Written as DNA, the CDR3 is TGTGCCTGGACGGGGGCCCAAGAGACCCAGTACTTC.

The J gene is TRBJ2-7, the V gene TRBV6-5, with TRBD2 as a possible D gene (5 bases). V shed 10 bases and J shed 0 bases, with 16 bases lying between them. The length of the CDR3 is 14 residues. Germline V gene sequence: CDR1 MNHEY, CDR2 SVGAGI. CDR3 residues: CATSAMGSSYEQYF. The CDR3 nucleotides read TGTGCCACCTCCGCTATGGGGAGCTCCTACGAGCAGTACTTC.

This chain joins TRBV28 and TRBJ1-5; possible D gene TRBD1, 5 bases. V lost 7 bases, J lost 0 bases, and 13 bases lay in between. Germline V gene lookup returns CDR1 MDHEN and CDR2 SYDVKM. The CDR3 consists of 15 residues. CDR3 coding DNA: TGTGCCAGCAATACAGGAGCAAATAGCAATCAGCCCCAGCATTTT. Translation: CASNTGANSNQPQHF. The complete variable domain, with remaining parts taken from reference TRBV28 and TRBJ1-5, reads DVKVTQSSRYLVKRTGEKVFLECVQDMDHENMFWYRQDPGLGLRLIYFSYDVKMKEKGDIPEGYSVSREKKERFSLILESASTNQTSMYLCASNTGANSNQPQHFGDGTRLSIL.

Concerning this clone itself: Other DNA sequences in this specimen translate into the identical CDR3. V gene TRBV30 combines with J gene TRBJ1-3; the D is unclear. This CDR3 is 11 amino acids long. Per germline, CDR1 GTSNPN and CDR2 SVGIG (reference sequence). The V end was cut by 0 bases, the J end by 4 bases, with 1 base between. DNA of the CDR3: TGTGCCTGGAGTGTCGGAAACACCATATATTTT. This gives the protein CAWSVGNTIYF.

V gene TRBV19 combines with J gene TRBJ1-2; 8 nucleotides line up with TRBD1. The CDR3 is 15 residues long. J gave up 2 bases and V 5 bases, and 7 bases lay outside the gene matches. Germline V lookup: CDR1 LNHDA, CDR2 SQIVND (reference sequence). The CDR3 loop is CASSPTGQVNYGYTF. Here the CDR3 DNA reads TGTGCCAGTAGTCCCACGGGACAGGTGAACTATGGCTACACCTTC.

This clone was observed a single time. The chain uses TRBV6-1 and TRBJ2-1; D not certain. V was shortened by 2 bases and J by 6 bases, with 11 bases between the two germline ends. Germline V gene data show CDR1 as MNHNS and CDR2 as SASEGT. The CDR3 consists of 14 residues. CDR3 nucleotides: TGTGCCAGCAGTGAACGTGGTCTAACCAATGAGCAGTTCTTC. Translated, it gives CASSERGLTNEQFF.

This chain joins TRBV7-2 and TRBJ1-2; D might be TRBD1 (6 bases). This CDR3 is 16 amino acids long. The V end was cut by 5 bases, the J end by 4 bases, with 20 bases between. Germline V gene sequence: CDR1 SGHTA, CDR2 FQGNSA. The CDR3 nucleotides read TGTGCCAGCAGCCCCACAAGAGACAGGTTAACCTATGGCTACACCTTC. It yields the protein CASSPTRDRLTYGYTF.

The sample holds one count of this clone. V gene TRBV18 combines with J gene TRBJ2-7; TRBD1 might be the D (6 bases). V lost 6 bases to trimming and J lost 1 base, with 13 bases between them. The germline CDR1 and CDR2 sequences are KGHSH and LQKENI. The CDR3 length is 14 residues. As DNA, the CDR3 is TGTGCCAGCTCCCTCAACAGGGATTCCTACGAGCAGTACTTC. It specifies CASSLNRDSYEQYF.

This clone was found a few times. The rearrangement links TRBV27 to TRBJ2-7; 7 nucleotides match TRBD2. Germline loops: CDR1 MNHEY, CDR2 SMNVEV (reference sequence). The length of the CDR3 is 10 residues. CDR3 protein: CKGGYYEQYF. The CDR3 coding sequence is TGTAAGGGAGGGTACTACGAGCAGTACTTC.

The V gene is TRBV29-1, the J gene TRBJ2-5, with 7 positions matching TRBD1. After removal of 7 bases from V and 1 base from J, the junction contained 15 bases not matched to a gene. The CDR3 length is 16 residues. Per the germline V gene, CDR1 is SQVTM and CDR2 is ANQGSEA. The DNA of the CDR3 is TGCAGCGCTTGGGGTTGGACAGGTCCATCCCAAGAGACCCAGTACTTC. This codes for CSAWGWTGPSQETQYF.

The J gene is TRBJ1-2, the V gene TRBV18; D unresolved. The V end was cut by 0 bases, the J end by 3 bases, with 11 bases between. The germline gives CDR1 KGHSH, CDR2 LQKENI. The CDR3 runs 15 residues. The CDR3, as DNA: TGTGCCAGCTCACCACCGTCCGCAACGGACTATGGCTACACCTTC. It yields the protein CASSPPSATDYGYTF.

Notes on this clone: This sample also contains other DNA sequences that code for the same CDR3. V is TRBV4-1 and J is TRBJ2-1; 7 positions match TRBD1. The CDR3 consists of 16 residues. V trimming: 2 bases; J trimming: 1 base; junction bases outside the gene matches: 5. The germline V gene encodes CDR1 MGHRA and CDR2 YSYEKL. This chain's CDR3 is CASSQPTRGSYNEQFF. In nucleotides, the CDR3 is TGCGCCAGCAGCCAACCCACCAGGGGGTCCTACAATGAGCAGTTCTTC.

This clone was seen more than once but under ten times. The genes are TRBV28 and TRBJ1-2; the D is unclear. The CDR3 has 13 residues. The germline V and J ends were trimmed by 1 base and 7 bases, with 10 bases remaining between them. Germline assignment: CDR1 MDHEN and CDR2 SYDVKM. CDR3 bases: TGTGCCAGCAGTTTATTTGTCTTCGGTGGCTACACCTTC. The encoded protein is CASSLFVFGGYTF.